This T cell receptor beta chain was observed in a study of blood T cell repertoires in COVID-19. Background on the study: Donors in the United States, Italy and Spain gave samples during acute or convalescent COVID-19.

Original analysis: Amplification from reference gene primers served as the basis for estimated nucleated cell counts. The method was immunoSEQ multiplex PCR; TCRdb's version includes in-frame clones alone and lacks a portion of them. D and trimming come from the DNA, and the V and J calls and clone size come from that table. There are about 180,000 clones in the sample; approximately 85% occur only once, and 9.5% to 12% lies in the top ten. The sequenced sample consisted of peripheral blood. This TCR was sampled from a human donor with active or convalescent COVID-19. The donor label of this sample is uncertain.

The DNA for the CDR3 is TGTGCCAGCAGGGGACCGGGACAGGGTAGCGGCTACACCTTC. Translation gives CASRGPGQGSGYTF. The chain couples TRBV6-4 to TRBJ1-2, with 9 bases identical to TRBD1. The germline CDR1 and CDR2 sequences are MRHNA and SNTAGT. Trimming cost V 6 bases and J 8 bases; bases outside gene matches: 10. This CDR3 is 14 amino acids long.